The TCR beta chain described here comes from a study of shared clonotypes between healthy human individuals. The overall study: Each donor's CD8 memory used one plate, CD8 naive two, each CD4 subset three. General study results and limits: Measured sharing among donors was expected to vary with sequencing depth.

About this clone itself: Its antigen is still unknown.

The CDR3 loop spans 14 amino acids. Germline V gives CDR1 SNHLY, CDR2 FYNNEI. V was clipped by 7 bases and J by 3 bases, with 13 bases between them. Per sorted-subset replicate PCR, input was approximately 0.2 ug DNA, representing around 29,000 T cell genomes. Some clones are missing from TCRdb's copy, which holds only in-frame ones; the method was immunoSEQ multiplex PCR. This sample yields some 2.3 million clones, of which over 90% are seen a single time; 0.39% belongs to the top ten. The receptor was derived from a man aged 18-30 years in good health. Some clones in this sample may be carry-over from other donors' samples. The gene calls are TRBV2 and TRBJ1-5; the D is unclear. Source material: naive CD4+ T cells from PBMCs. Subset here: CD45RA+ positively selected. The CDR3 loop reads CASTSDGTNQPQHF. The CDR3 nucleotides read TGTGCCAGCACCTCCGACGGAACCAATCAGCCCCAGCATTTT.